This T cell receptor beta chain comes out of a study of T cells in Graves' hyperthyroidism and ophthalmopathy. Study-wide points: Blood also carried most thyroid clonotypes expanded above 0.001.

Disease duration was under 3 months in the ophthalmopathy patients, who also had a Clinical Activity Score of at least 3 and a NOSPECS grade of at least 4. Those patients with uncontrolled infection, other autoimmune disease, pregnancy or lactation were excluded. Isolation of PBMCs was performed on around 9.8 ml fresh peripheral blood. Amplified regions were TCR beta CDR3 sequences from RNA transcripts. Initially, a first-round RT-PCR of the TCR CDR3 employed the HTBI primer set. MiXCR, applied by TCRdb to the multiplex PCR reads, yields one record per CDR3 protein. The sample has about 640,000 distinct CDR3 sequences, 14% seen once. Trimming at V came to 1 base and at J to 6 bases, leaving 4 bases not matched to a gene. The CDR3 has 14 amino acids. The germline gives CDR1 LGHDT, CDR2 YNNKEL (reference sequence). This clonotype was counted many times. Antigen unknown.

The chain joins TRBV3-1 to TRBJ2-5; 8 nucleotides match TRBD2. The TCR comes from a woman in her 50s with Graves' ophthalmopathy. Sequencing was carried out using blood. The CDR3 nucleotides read TGTGCCAGCAGCCAAGGGACTAGCATGAAGACCCAGTACTTC. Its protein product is CASSQGTSMKTQYF.